This T cell receptor beta chain was recovered during a study of CD8 T cells in Susac syndrome. RNA in amounts of roughly 0.5 to 1 ug was reverse transcribed with random hexamers. Amplification of TCR beta CDR3 by immunoSEQ multiplex PCR spanned 54 Vbeta and 13 Jbeta. MiXCR, run by TCRdb on the immunoSEQ multiplex PCR reads, gives a single entry per CDR3 protein. The sample holds over 300,000 distinct CDR3 sequences; approximately 90% are singletons and the top ten take roughly 0.064%. CD8+ and CD4+ T cells from blood underwent TCR beta sequencing. Treatment-naive patients with stable or active relapsing-remitting disease were the multiple sclerosis controls. The CDR3 has 15 amino acids. V lost 3 bases, J lost 2 bases, and 13 bases lay in between. Germline V gene data show CDR1 as DFQATT and CDR2 as SNEGSKA (reference sequence).

The chain joins TRBV20-1 to TRBJ2-2; D is possibly TRBD2 (6 bases). Sequencing was performed on CD4+ T cells from PBMCs. The TCR comes from a human donor with multiple sclerosis. CDR3 DNA: TGCAGTGCTAGTATTCTAGCGACTAACACCGGGGAGCTGTTTTTT. Its protein product is CSASILATNTGELFF.